The rows below give T cell receptor beta chains drawn from one sample of a study of vaccination effects on CD4 cells after COVID-19. No antigen has been assigned to these receptors. Some clones are missing from TCRdb's copy, which holds only in-frame ones; the method was immunoSEQ multiplex PCR. The data contain 30,000 or so clones, around 70% of them seen just once; the ten biggest clones take up 14% to 15%. This material consisted of CD4+ T cells from PBMCs cultured without peptide, taken after COVID-19 vaccination. Receptor source: a human donor who received a COVID-19 vaccine. CDR3s include the opening cysteine and the closing phenylalanine or tryptophan. Each record gives: D gene, V gene, J gene, clone size, CDR3 DNA, CDR3 protein. D genes are given only for firm matches. For some rows the clone size is stated as once, few or many, or as a class when expanded; others skip it.

-	TRBV4-3	TRBJ2-2	-	TGCGCCAGCAGCCAAGTTCCCCCCTCCGGGGAGCTGTTTTTT	CASSQVPPSGELFF
-	TRBV6-1	TRBJ2-7	-	TGTGCCAGCAGTGATGAGTGGTCCTACGAGCAGTACTTC	CASSDEWSYEQYF
TRBD1	TRBV6-4	TRBJ2-7	-	TGTGCCAGCGGGACAGGGGCCCGCCGGTTGTCCTACGAGCAGTACTTC	CASGTGARRLSYEQYF
-	TRBV7-9	TRBJ1-1	once	TGTGCCAGCAGCTTTGGGCCTAACACTGAAGCTTTCTTT	CASSFGPNTEAFF
-	TRBV6-2/TRBV6-3	TRBJ2-5	-	TGTGCCAGCAGTTATGTGGGGGCTCAAGAGACCCAGTACTTC	CASSYVGAQETQYF
TRBD1	TRBV28	TRBJ1-1	-	TGTGCCAGCAGTTTAATCGACAGGGGGCTGACTGAAGCTTTCTTT	CASSLIDRGLTEAFF
-	TRBV6-5	TRBJ1-1	few	TGTGCCAGCAGTTACGATAAGGGACCGAACACTGAAGCTTTCTTT	CASSYDKGPNTEAFF
-	TRBV3-1/TRBV3-2	TRBJ1-1	-	TGTGCCAGCAGCCAAGCGGGGGGAGCTTTCTTT	CASSQAGGAFF
-	TRBV7-9	TRBJ1-4	few	TGTGCCAGCAGCTACGGGGAGGGGAACGAAAAACTGTTTTTT	CASSYGEGNEKLFF
-	TRBV30	TRBJ1-4	-	TGTGCCTGGAGTGTACGGGGGGGATATGAAAAACTGTTTTTT	CAWSVRGGYEKLFF
-	TRBV4-3	TRBJ1-1	once	TGCGCCAGCAGCCAAGAGCGGTCCGTGAACACTGAAGCTTTCTTT	CASSQERSVNTEAFF
-	TRBV28	TRBJ2-7	-	TGTGCCAGCAGTTTTCTGGGCACCAAGCGCCACGAGCAGTACTTC	CASSFLGTKRHEQYF